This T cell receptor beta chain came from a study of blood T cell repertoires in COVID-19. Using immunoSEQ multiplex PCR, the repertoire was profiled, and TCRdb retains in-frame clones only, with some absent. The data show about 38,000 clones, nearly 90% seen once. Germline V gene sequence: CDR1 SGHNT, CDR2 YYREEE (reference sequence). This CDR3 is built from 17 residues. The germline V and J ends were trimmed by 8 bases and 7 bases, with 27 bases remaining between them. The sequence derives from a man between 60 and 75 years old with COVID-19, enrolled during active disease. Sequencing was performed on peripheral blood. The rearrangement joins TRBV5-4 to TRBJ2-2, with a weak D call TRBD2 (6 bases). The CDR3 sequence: CARRRGLVGRGNGELFF. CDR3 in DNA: TGTGCCAGGCGCCGTGGCCTCGTGGGGCGGGGTAACGGGGAGCTGTTTTTT.